This T cell receptor (beta chain) was obtained from a study of blood T cells in healthy people across ages (dated by TCRdb to between 2014 and 2016). For context, the study as a whole: In model experiments, roughly one uniquely barcoded TCR beta cDNA molecule per two T cells was captured by template switching. The donors were divided into four age groups: young (average about 15 years), middle-aged (about 39), aged (62) and long-lived (more than 75). Two additional independent replicas of 1 million unique cDNA reads from the same blood draw were analyzed for two donors (one aged 18 to 30 and one aged 80 or older). Using deep sequencing normalized with unique cDNA molecular identifiers, the study measured how TCR beta repertoire diversity changes with age. To avoid experimental bias, donors of different ages were spread randomly across the sequencing lanes.

The approximately 39 donors, aged about 6 to 95 years, were systemically healthy Caucasian individuals from Russia. Ten milliliters of peripheral blood were drawn from each donor into EDTA-treated Vacutainer tubes. Ficoll-Paque density-gradient centrifugation was used to isolate PBMCs, with at least 7 million per sample. Trizol reagent was used to extract total RNA from the PBMCs, yielding at least 5.5 micrograms per sample. For every donor, flow cytometry on a PBMC aliquot measured the percentage of naive CD45RAhigh/CD27high T cells. Library generation was performed with 5' RACE. Reads for this sample came from an Illumina HiSeq 2500. A second PCR of 7 to 11 cycles was performed with a sample-barcoded 5' primer and a J-beta primer mix. A unique molecular identifier was introduced onto each TCR beta cDNA molecule by a template-switch 5' adaptor carrying 12 random nucleotides. Each sample yielded at least 2.5 million CDR3-containing paired-end reads. First-strand cDNA synthesis was performed from all RNA using the Mint cDNA synthesis kit, with priming by a TRBC-specific oligonucleotide. Following uracil-DNA glycosylase treatment, a first 18-cycle PCR with universal primers M1SS and BC2_uni_R was performed on all cDNA. The source study handled its data this way. Normalization of each sample was performed by random selection of 1 million high-quality reads, each carrying a distinct molecular identifier. Reads with shared molecular identifiers were discarded instead of being binned into consensus sequences. MiTCR, set to a Q25 quality threshold and the strictest error-elimination algorithm, was used for CDR3 identification, clonotype clustering and error correction. A nonparametric unseen species model with Euler transformation was used to estimate a lower bound on total TCR beta diversity. Through fastp at Q25 and MiXCR, TCRdb rebuilt clones from the public reads, retaining in-frame beta chains. Merged by CDR3 protein, the rows form single entries marked with the most common genes and DNA. The V and J calls come from TCRdb's annotation, not from the publication. This sample holds about 1.4 million distinct CDR3 sequences; around 55% were observed only once. The ten largest clones take up 5.5% to 8% of the sample.

The investigation overall reported the following: Estimates of total diversity based on one million sequenced T cells were regarded as lower bounds and as underestimates. Observed TCR beta diversity per million T cells fell roughly linearly with age, and a significant reduction was already apparent by age about 36. Bulk unsorted PBMC profiling prevented conclusive comparison of naive and antigen-experienced compartments. Compared with the aged group, the long-lived group had more naive CD4+ T cells, fewer expanded clones and increased TCR diversity, a pattern suggesting age selection. Because donor CMV infection status was unknown, age-related changes in expanded clonotypes were potentially confounded. Observed TCR beta diversity correlated strongly with the percentage of naive T cells measured by flow cytometry.

CDR1 and CDR2 are read off the germline V gene (reference sequence) as SEHNR and FQNEAQ. The CDR3 holds 14 amino acids from the cysteine to the phenylalanine. The entry retains the CDR3 DNA only, 42 bases that are in frame from base 1. Trimming removed 4 bases from V and 6 bases from J, leaving 13 bases between the germline ends. Comments on this clonotype: Its antigen is currently not known. Per-base quality was not reported, and no clone a single base away is much larger than it.

This sequence was found in a man aged 18-30 years in good health. The sequencing sample was made of blood. In this chain, TRBV7-9 is recombined with TRBJ2-1; too little of a D gene remains to name it. The encoded CDR3 is CASSSLRLLNEQFF. The DNA sequence follows: TGTGCCAGCAGCTCACTGCGACTCCTCAATGAGCAGTTCTTC.